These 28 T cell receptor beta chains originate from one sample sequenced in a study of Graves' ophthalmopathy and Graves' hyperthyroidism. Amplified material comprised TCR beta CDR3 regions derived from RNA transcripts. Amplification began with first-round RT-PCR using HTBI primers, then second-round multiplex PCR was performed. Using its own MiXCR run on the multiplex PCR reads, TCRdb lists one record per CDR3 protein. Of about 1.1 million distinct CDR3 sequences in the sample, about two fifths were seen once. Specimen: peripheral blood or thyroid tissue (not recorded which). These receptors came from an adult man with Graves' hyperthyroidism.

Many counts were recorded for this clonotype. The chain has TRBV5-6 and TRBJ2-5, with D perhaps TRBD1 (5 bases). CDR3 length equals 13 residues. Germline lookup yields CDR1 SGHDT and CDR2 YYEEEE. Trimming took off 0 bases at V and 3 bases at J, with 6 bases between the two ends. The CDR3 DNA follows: TGTGCCAGCAGCTTGGAGGGGAAAGAGACCCAGTACTTC. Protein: CASSLEGKETQYF.

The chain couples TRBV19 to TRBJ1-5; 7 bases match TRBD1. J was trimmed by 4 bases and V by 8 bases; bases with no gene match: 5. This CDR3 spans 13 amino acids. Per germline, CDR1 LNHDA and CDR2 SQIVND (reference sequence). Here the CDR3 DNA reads TGTGCCAGTGGCGAGACAGGGAATCAGCCCCAGCATTTT. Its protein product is CASGETGNQPQHF.

CDR3 residues: CASSLAVGRAGWAQHF. CDR3 nucleotide sequence: TGTGCCAGCAGCTTAGCGGTCGGGAGGGCCGGGTGGGCCCAGCATTTT. The V and J genes are TRBV19 and TRBJ1-5; D unclear. The V gene's germline CDR1 is LNHDA and CDR2 SQIVND (reference sequence). The CDR3 has 16 residues. The V end was cut by 9 bases, the J end by 11 bases, with 29 bases between.

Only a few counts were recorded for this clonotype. CDR3 amino acids: CSVGLAGEETQYF. In nucleotides, the CDR3 is TGCAGCGTTGGGCTAGCGGGAGAGGAGACCCAGTACTTC. This chain uses TRBV29-1 with TRBJ2-5; 10 bases line up with TRBD2. The germline CDR1 and CDR2 sequences are SQVTM and ANQGSEA. V dropped 4 bases and J dropped 5; count of bases not matched to a gene: 4. There are 13 residues in the CDR3.

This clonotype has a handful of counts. In DNA form, the CDR3 reads TGTGCCAGCAGTTGGGCGCAGGGGCGCCTTAAGGGGACCCAGTACTTC. Translated, it gives CASSWAQGRLKGTQYF. The J gene is TRBJ2-5, the V gene TRBV5-6; D might be TRBD1 (6 bases). V lost 5 bases, J lost 7 bases, and 24 bases lay in between. This CDR3 spans 16 amino acids. Germline CDR1 SGHDT, CDR2 YYEEEE.

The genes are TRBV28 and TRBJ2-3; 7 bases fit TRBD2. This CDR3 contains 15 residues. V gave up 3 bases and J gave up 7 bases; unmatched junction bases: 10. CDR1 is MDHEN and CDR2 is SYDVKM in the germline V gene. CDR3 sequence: CASSFTSEGSNTQYF. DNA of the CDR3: TGTGCCAGCAGTTTCACTAGCGAGGGGTCAAATACGCAGTATTTT.

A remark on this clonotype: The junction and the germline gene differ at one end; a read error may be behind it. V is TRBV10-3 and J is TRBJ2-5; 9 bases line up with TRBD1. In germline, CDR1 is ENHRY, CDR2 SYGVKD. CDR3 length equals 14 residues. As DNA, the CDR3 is TGTGCCACCGGACAGGGGTTTGGAGGAGAGGCCCAGTACTTC. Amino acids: CATGQGFGGEAQYF.

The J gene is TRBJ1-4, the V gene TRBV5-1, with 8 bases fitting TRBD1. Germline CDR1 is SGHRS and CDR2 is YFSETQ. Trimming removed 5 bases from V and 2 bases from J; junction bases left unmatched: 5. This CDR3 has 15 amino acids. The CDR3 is CASRGQGRTNEKLFF. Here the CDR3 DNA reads TGCGCCAGCAGAGGACAGGGCCGGACTAATGAAAAACTGTTTTTT.

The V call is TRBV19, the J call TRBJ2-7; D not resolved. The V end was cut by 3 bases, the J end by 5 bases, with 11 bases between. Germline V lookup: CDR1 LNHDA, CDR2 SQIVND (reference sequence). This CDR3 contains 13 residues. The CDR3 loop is CASSITTAHEQYF. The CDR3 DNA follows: TGTGCCAGTAGTATCACTACAGCCCACGAGCAGTACTTC.

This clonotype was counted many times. In DNA, the CDR3 is TGTGCCAGCAGTTGGGGATCCACTCAGCCCCAGCATTTT. Its protein is CASSWGSTQPQHF. The chain couples TRBV12-3 or TRBV12-4 to TRBJ1-5; D is ambiguous. The V end lost 4 bases, the J end lost 6 bases, and 10 bases lay between the germline ends. The CDR3 contains 13 residues.

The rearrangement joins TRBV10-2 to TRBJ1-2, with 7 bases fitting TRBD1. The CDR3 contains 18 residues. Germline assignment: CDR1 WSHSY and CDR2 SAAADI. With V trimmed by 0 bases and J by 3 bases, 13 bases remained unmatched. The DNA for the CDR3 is TGCGCCAGCAGTGAGTCGAAGTCGCGGGGCAGGGGGGACTATGGCTACACCTTC. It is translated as CASSESKSRGRGDYGYTF.

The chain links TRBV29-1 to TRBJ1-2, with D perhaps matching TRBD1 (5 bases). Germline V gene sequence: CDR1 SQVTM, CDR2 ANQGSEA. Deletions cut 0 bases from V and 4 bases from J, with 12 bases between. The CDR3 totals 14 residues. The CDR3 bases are TGCAGCGTTGAAGATCGGGGACCTTTCTATGGCTACACCTTC. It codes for CSVEDRGPFYGYTF.

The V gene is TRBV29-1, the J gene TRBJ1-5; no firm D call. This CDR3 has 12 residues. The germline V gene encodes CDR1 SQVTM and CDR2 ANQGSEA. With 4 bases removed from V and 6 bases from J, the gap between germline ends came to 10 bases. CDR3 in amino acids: CSVVGSGQPQHF. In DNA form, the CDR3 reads TGCAGCGTTGTTGGTAGCGGTCAGCCCCAGCATTTT.

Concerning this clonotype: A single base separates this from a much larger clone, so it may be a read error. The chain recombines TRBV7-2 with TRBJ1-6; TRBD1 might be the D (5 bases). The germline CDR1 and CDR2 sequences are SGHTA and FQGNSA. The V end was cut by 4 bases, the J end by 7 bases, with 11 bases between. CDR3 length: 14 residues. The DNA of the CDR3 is TGTGCCAGCAGCTCCGACAGCGAAAATTCACCCCTCCACTTT. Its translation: CASSSDSENSPLHF.

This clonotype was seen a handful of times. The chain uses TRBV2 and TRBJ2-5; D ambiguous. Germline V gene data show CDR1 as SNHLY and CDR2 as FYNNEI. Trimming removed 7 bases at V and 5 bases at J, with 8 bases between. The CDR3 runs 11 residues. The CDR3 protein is CASTSSETQYF. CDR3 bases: TGTGCCAGCACTAGTTCGGAGACCCAGTACTTC.

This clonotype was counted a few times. The CDR3 here is CAISDPTGTETQYF. CDR3 nucleotide sequence: TGTGCCATCAGTGATCCTACGGGTACAGAGACCCAGTACTTC. The chain couples TRBV10-3 to TRBJ2-5; D not resolved. V was pared by 3 bases and J by 4 bases, with 12 bases between. CDR1 and CDR2 from the germline V gene are ENHRY and SYGVKD. The CDR3 length is 14 residues.

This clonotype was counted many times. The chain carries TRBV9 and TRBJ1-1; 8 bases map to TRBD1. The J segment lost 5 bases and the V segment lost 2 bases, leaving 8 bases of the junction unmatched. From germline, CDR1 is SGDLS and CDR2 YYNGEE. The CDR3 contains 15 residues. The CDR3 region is CASSVFGTGDTEAFF. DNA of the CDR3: TGTGCCAGCAGCGTTTTCGGGACAGGCGATACTGAAGCTTTCTTT.

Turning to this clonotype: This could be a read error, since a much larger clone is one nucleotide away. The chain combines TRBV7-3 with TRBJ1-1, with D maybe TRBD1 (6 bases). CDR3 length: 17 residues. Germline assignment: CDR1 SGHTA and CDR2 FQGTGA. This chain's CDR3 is CAGSRHGGARMNTEAFF. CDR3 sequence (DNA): TGTGCCGGCAGCAGACACGGGGGGGCTAGGATGAACACTGAAGCTTTCTTT.

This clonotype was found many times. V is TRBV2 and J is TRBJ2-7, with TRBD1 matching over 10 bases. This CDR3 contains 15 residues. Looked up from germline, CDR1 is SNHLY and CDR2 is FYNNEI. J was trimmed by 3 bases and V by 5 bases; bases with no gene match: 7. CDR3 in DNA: TGTGCCAGCAGTCCTAGGGACAGGGGAGGCTACGAGCAGTACTTC. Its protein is CASSPRDRGGYEQYF.

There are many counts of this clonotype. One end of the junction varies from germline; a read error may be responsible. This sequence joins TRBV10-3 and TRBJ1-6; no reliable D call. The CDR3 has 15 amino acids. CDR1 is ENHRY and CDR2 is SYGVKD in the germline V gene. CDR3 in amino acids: CASSYRTVEWSPLHF. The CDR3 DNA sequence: TGTGCCAGCAGTTACCGGACGGTCGAATGGTCACCCCTCCACTTT.

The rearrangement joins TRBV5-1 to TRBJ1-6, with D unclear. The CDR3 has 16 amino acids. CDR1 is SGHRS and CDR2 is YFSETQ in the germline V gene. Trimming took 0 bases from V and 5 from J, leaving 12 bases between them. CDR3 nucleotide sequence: TGCGCCAGCAGCTTGGGGAGGAGTGGGGATAATTCACCCCTCCACTTT. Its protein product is CASSLGRSGDNSPLHF.

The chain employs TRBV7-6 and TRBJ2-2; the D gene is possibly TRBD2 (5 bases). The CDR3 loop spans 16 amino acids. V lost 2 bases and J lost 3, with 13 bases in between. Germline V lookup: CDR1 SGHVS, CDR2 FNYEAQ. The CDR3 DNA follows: TGTGCCAGCAGCTTAATTTGGTCCGGGGACACCGGGGAGCTGTTTTTT. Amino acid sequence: CASSLIWSGDTGELFF.

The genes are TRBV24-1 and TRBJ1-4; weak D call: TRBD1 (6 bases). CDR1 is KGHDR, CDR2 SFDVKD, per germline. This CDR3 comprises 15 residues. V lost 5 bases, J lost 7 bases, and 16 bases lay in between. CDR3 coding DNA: TGTGCCACCAGTGGCGCGACAGGAGGACGTGAAAAACTGTTTTTT. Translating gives CATSGATGGREKLFF.

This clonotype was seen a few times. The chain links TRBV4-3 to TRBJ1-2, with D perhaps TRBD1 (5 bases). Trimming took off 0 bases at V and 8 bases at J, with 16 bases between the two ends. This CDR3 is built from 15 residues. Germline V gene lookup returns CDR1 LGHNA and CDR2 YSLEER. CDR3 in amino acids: CASSQDVGDWGGYTF. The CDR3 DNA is TGCGCCAGCAGCCAAGATGTTGGGGATTGGGGGGGCTACACCTTC.

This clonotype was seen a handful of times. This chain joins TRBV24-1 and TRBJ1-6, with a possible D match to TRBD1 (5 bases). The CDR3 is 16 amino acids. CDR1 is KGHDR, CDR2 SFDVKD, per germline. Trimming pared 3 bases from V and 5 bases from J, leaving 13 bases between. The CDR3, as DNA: TGTGCCACCAGTGATCCAGAGACAGAAGATAATTCACCCCTCCACTTT. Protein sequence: CATSDPETEDNSPLHF.

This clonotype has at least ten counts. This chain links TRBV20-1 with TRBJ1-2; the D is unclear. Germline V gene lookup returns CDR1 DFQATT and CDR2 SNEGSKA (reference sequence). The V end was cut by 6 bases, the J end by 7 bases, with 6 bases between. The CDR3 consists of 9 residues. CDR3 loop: CSAPGGYTF. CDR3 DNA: TGCAGTGCCCCAGGTGGCTACACCTTC.

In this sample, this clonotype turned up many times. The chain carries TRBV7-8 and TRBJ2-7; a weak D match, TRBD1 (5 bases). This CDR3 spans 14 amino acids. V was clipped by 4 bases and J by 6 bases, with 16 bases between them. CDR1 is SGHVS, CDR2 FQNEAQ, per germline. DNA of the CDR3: TGTGCCAGCAGCTCTACTCTTAGTCAGGGCGAGCAGTACTTC. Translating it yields CASSSTLSQGEQYF.

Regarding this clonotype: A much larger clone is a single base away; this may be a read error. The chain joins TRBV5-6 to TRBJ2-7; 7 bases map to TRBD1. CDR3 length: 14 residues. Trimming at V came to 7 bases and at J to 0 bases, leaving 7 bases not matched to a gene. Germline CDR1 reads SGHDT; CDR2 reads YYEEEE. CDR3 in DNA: TGTGCCAGCGGCTGGACAGGAGTCTCCTACGAGCAGTACTTC. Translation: CASGWTGVSYEQYF.